This TCR beta chain appears in the sequencing data of a study of cytomegalovirus exposure and HLA in healthy donors. Study conclusions and caveats: Cytomegalovirus-associated TCR beta chains were listed, numbering approximately 150. Within an earlier analysis, most TCR beta V segments proved productive either about 90% or about 30% of the time. With further analysis later on, most CMV-associated TCR beta chains appeared HLA-restricted.

The CDR3 loop spans 15 amino acids. CDR1 is GTSNPN, CDR2 SVGIG, per germline (reference sequence). The V gene lost 5 bases and the J gene lost 3 bases, with 16 bases spanning the gap. With 60 Vbeta and 13 Jbeta primers, the PCR was carried out. This table comes from immunoSEQ multiplex PCR, and its TCRdb copy is limited to in-frame clones, with some not included. Of 170,000 or so clones listed, around 80% are singletons. In its sample, this clone was seen a few times. Its target is not known. The sample consisted of PBMCs. This clonotype originated in a woman between 45 and 60 years old in good health and CMV-seropositive. The V and J genes are TRBV30 and TRBJ1-4; possible D gene TRBD1, 6 bases. CDR3 DNA sequence: TGTGCCTGGGGCCACACAGGGAAGGCTAATGAAAAACTGTTTTTT. The encoded protein is CAWGHTGKANEKLFF.